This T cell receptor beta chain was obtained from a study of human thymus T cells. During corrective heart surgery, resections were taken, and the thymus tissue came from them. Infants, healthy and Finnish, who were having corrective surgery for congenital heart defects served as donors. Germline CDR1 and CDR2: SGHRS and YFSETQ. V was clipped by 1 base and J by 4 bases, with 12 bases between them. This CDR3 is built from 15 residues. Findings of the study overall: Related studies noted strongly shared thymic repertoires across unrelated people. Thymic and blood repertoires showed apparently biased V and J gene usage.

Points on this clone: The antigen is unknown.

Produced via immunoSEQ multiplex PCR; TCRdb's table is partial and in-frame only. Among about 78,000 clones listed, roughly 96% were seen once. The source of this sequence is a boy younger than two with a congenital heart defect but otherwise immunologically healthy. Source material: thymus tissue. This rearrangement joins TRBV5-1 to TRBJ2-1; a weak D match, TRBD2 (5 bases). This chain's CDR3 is CASSLWTLLYNEQFF. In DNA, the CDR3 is TGCGCCAGCAGCTTGTGGACTCTACTTTACAATGAGCAGTTCTTC.